These 20 T cell receptor beta chains were sequenced from one sample in a study of blood T cell repertoires in COVID-19. Clones were read by immunoSEQ multiplex PCR, and TCRdb kept only the in-frame ones, dropping some. Of about 250,000 clones in the sample, approximately 86% are singletons; the top ten hold 1.2% to 1.5%. The sequencing sample was made of peripheral blood. These receptors were obtained from a man at least 80 years old with acute or convalescent COVID-19.

The chain is built from TRBV2 and TRBJ1-5, with D possibly TRBD1 on 5 matching bases. The CDR3 extends over 13 amino acids. The V end lost 7 bases, the J end lost 0 bases, and 7 bases lay between the germline ends. Germline V gene lookup returns CDR1 SNHLY and CDR2 FYNNEI. The CDR3 protein is CASTGDSNQPQHF. In DNA, the CDR3 is TGTGCCAGCACGGGGGATAGCAATCAGCCCCAGCATTTT.

This sequence joins TRBV2 and TRBJ1-1; D uncertain. V shed 2 bases and J shed 1 base, with 8 bases lying between them. CDR1 SNHLY and CDR2 FYNNEI come from the germline V gene. The CDR3 length is 14 residues. CDR3: CASSERRENTEAFF. CDR3 coding DNA: TGTGCCAGCAGTGAACGCCGGGAGAACACTGAAGCTTTCTTT.

CDR3 region: CASSPGQGANFF. CDR3 nucleotides: TGTGCCAGCTCACCGGGACAGGGGGCAAATTTCTTT. The chain combines TRBV18 with TRBJ1-1; 12 nucleotides align to TRBD1. V trimming: 3 bases; J trimming: 13 bases; junction bases outside the gene matches: 3. CDR1 is KGHSH and CDR2 is LQKENI in the germline V gene. The CDR3 loop spans 12 amino acids.

This clone was observed once. The chain employs TRBV19 and TRBJ2-1, with 11 bases aligning to TRBD2. Trimming cost V 6 bases and J 4 bases; bases outside gene matches: 5. CDR1 is LNHDA, CDR2 SQIVND, per germline (reference sequence). CDR3 length: 15 residues. The DNA for the CDR3 is TGTGCCAGTAGCGCCGGGACTAGCGGTTACAATGAGCAGTTCTTC. Its protein is CASSAGTSGYNEQFF.

V and J are TRBV27 and TRBJ1-6, with D perhaps TRBD1 (5 bases). Germline V gives CDR1 MNHEY, CDR2 SMNVEV (reference sequence). The CDR3 length is 14 residues. Trimming cost V 4 bases and J 3 bases, with 7 bases left between them. CDR3: CASSYRNYNSPLHF. The CDR3 nucleotides are TGTGCCAGCAGTTACAGGAACTATAATTCACCCCTCCACTTT.

The V call is TRBV7-2, the J call TRBJ1-1; a weak D match, TRBD1 (5 bases). The V and J ends lost 2 bases and 2 bases respectively, with 15 bases between them. The CDR3 runs to 16 residues. Germline loops: CDR1 SGHTA, CDR2 FQGNSA. CDR3 coding DNA: TGTGCCAGCAGCTTAACCTGGGAAACAGGTAACACTGAAGCTTTCTTT. It is translated as CASSLTWETGNTEAFF.

This clone was counted once. The chain joins TRBV7-9 to TRBJ2-7; TRBD1 matches at 7 bases. CDR3 length: 15 residues. Germline CDR1 and CDR2: SEHNR and FQNEAQ (reference sequence). The ends lost 4 bases at V and 4 bases at J; junction bases unmatched: 10. The CDR3 here is CASSSRQGSNYEQYF. CDR3 DNA sequence: TGTGCCAGCAGCTCACGACAGGGAAGCAATTACGAGCAGTACTTC.

This clone came up a few times. The V and J genes are TRBV5-4 and TRBJ1-6; TRBD1 aligns across 9 bases. Germline values: CDR1 SGHNT, CDR2 YYREEE (reference sequence). The CDR3 length is 14 residues. Trimming cost V 0 bases and J 12 bases; bases outside gene matches: 4. The DNA for the CDR3 is TGTGCCAGCAGCTTGGGGACAGGGGTTCTACCCCTCCACTTT. It encodes CASSLGTGVLPLHF. The entire variable domain, with the rest obtained from reference TRBV5-4 and TRBJ1-6, is as follows: ETGVTQSPTHLIKTRGQQVTLRCSSQSGHNTVSWYQQALGQGPQFIFQYYREEENGRGNFPPRFSGLQFPNYSSELNVNALELDDSALYLCASSLGTGVLPLHFGNGTRLTVT.

The chain employs TRBV9 and TRBJ2-2, with 12 bases that match TRBD2. V shed 3 bases and J 5 bases; nucleotides not matched to a gene: 5. This CDR3 spans 16 amino acids. CDR1 and CDR2 from the germline V gene are SGDLS and YYNGEE. As DNA, the CDR3 is TGTGCCAGCAGCGGCAGACTAGCGGGAGCTACCGGGGAGCTGTTTTTT. Amino acid sequence: CASSGRLAGATGELFF. The full variable domain, completed using reference TRBV9 and TRBJ2-2, is DSGVTQTPKHLITATGQRVTLRCSPRSGDLSVYWYQQSLDQGLQFLIQYYNGEERAKGNILERFSAQQFPDLHSELNLSSLELGDSALYFCASSGRLAGATGELFFGEGSRLTVL.

This sequence joins TRBV2 and TRBJ1-2, with D perhaps matching TRBD1 (6 bases). Germline V gene sequence: CDR1 SNHLY, CDR2 FYNNEI. Trimming took off 2 bases at V and 7 bases at J, with 14 bases between the two ends. The CDR3 has 14 amino acids. The CDR3, as DNA: TGTGCCAGCAGTGAAACGGGGGGCCTCCCTGGCTACACCTTC. The encoded protein is CASSETGGLPGYTF.

This chain connects TRBV18 to TRBJ1-2; 7 positions match TRBD1. CDR1 is KGHSH and CDR2 is LQKENI in the germline V gene. The CDR3 runs to 14 residues. V dropped 2 bases and J dropped 4; count of bases not matched to a gene: 4. The DNA for the CDR3 is TGTGCCAGCTCACCAGGGACAGTTGCCTATGGCTACACCTTC. Amino acids: CASSPGTVAYGYTF.

The J gene is TRBJ2-5, the V gene TRBV9, with 8 nucleotides matching TRBD2. Looked up from germline, CDR1 is SGDLS and CDR2 is YYNGEE. The CDR3 has 17 amino acids. J lost 5 bases, V lost 2 bases, and 14 bases had no gene match. The CDR3 nucleotides read TGTGCCAGCAGCGTTAGCGGGAACTCCGGCCCCCCGGAGACCCAGTACTTC. Translated: CASSVSGNSGPPETQYF. Based on the CDR3 plus reference TRBV9 and TRBJ2-5, the full variable domain is DSGVTQTPKHLITATGQRVTLRCSPRSGDLSVYWYQQSLDQGLQFLIQYYNGEERAKGNILERFSAQQFPDLHSELNLSSLELGDSALYFCASSVSGNSGPPETQYFGPGTRLLVL.

This clone was observed once. V gene TRBV4-1 combines with J gene TRBJ1-4, with D possibly TRBD1 on 6 matching bases. V was shortened by 4 bases and J by 2 bases, with 8 bases between the two germline ends. The germline CDR1 and CDR2 sequences are MGHRA and YSYEKL. The CDR3 consists of 14 residues. The CDR3 reads CASSPQGTNEKLFF. CDR3 nucleotides: TGCGCCAGCAGCCCACAGGGCACTAATGAAAAACTGTTTTTT.

Here the CDR3 DNA reads TGTGCCAGCAGCCAAGGAAGCGCCGAACGATCGCCCCAGCATTTT. Translated, it gives CASSQGSAERSPQHF. This rearrangement joins TRBV3-1 (or the pseudogene TRBV3-2) to TRBJ1-5; D is unclear. Trimming removed 1 base from V and 9 bases from J, with 16 bases in between. Germline V lookup: CDR1 LGHDT, CDR2 YNNKEL (reference sequence). The CDR3 has 15 amino acids.

The V gene is TRBV27, the J gene TRBJ2-7; D possibly corresponds to TRBD1 (6 bases). There are 15 residues in the CDR3. The ends were cut back, 5 bases at V and 2 bases at J, with 16 bases in the middle. The germline V gene has CDR1 MNHEY and CDR2 SMNVEV (reference sequence). CDR3: CASSPSRTATYEQYF. As DNA, the CDR3 is TGTGCCAGCAGTCCATCCAGGACAGCAACCTACGAGCAGTACTTC.

This clone was found once. This chain joins TRBV6-5 and TRBJ1-5, with D unclear. Germline CDR1 is MNHEY and CDR2 is SVGAGI. The ends were cut back, 9 bases at V and 6 bases at J, with 6 bases in the middle. This CDR3 is 10 amino acids long. Here the CDR3 reads CARLGQPQHF. The CDR3 nucleotides are TGTGCCAGACTAGGTCAGCCCCAGCATTTT.

The chain employs TRBV10-3 and TRBJ1-5; 9 bases are a match to TRBD1. CDR1 is ENHRY, CDR2 SYGVKD, per germline. V trimming: 2 bases; J trimming: 4 bases; junction bases outside the gene matches: 6. This CDR3 spans 16 amino acids. CDR3 loop: CAISEGTGLGNQPQHF. CDR3 in DNA: TGTGCCATCAGTGAGGGGACAGGGCTGGGTAATCAGCCCCAGCATTTT.

The J gene is TRBJ1-1, the V gene TRBV7-2, with a tentative D call TRBD1 (6 bases). Germline lookup yields CDR1 SGHTA and CDR2 FQGNSA. The CDR3 is made up of 13 amino acids. Trimming stripped 4 bases from V and 4 bases from J, with 10 bases between. Written as DNA, the CDR3 is TGTGCCAGCAGCTACAGGGTTTTCACTGAAGCTTTCTTT. It encodes CASSYRVFTEAFF.

V gene TRBV24-1 combines with J gene TRBJ2-3, with 10 positions matching TRBD2. With 6 bases clipped from V and 6 bases from J, the junction kept 8 bases outside the gene matches. Germline values: CDR1 KGHDR, CDR2 SFDVKD. The CDR3 has 15 residues. The CDR3 DNA follows: TGTGCCACCAGTTGGGATGGGACTAGCGTCGATACGCAGTATTTT. Translating it yields CATSWDGTSVDTQYF.

This rearrangement joins TRBV7-2 to TRBJ2-1, with 9 bases fitting TRBD2. With V trimmed by 1 base and J by 5 bases, 3 bases remained unmatched. CDR1 and CDR2 (germline): SGHTA, FQGNSA. The CDR3 is made up of 15 amino acids. The CDR3 DNA follows: TGTGCCAGCAGCTTAGACTCTAGCGGGAACAATGAGCAGTTCTTC. Translated: CASSLDSSGNNEQFF.